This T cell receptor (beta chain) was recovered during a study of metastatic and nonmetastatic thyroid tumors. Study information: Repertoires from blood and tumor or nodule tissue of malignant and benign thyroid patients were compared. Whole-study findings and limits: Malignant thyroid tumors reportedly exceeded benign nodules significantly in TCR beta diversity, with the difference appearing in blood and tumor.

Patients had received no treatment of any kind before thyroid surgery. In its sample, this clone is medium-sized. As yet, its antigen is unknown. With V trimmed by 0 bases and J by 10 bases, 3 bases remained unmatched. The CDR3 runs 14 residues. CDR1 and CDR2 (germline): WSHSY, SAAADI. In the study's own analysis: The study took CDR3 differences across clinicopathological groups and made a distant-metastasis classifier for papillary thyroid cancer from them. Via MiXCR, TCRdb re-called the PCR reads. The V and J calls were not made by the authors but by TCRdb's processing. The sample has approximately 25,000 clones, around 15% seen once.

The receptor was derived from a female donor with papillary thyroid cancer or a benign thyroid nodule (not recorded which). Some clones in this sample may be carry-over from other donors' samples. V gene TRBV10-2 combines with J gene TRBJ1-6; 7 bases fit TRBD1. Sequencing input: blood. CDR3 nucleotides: TGCGCCAGCAGTGAGTCGGCAGGGGGGTCACCCCTCCACTTT. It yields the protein CASSESAGGSPLHF.